This section outlines one TCR beta chain sequence together with its context. TCRdb's table, derived via immunoSEQ multiplex PCR, lists solely in-frame clones and lacks some. This table has 120,000 or so clones, approximately 94% appearing once. These data originate in a study of T cell changes during pregnancy in multiple sclerosis. This TCR was recovered from a female donor with multiple sclerosis, enrolled in a pregnancy study. Sequencing used peripheral blood, obtained before pregnancy.

The CDR3 DNA sequence: TGTGCCAGCAGTTACTCGAGTGGTCCCAATCAGCCCCAGCATTTT. Amino acid sequence: CASSYSSGPNQPQHF. The chain uses TRBV6-5 and TRBJ1-5, with no clear D. The germline gives CDR1 MNHEY, CDR2 SVGAGI. This CDR3 contains 15 residues. V lost 0 bases and J 3 bases, leaving 9 bases between the germline ends.